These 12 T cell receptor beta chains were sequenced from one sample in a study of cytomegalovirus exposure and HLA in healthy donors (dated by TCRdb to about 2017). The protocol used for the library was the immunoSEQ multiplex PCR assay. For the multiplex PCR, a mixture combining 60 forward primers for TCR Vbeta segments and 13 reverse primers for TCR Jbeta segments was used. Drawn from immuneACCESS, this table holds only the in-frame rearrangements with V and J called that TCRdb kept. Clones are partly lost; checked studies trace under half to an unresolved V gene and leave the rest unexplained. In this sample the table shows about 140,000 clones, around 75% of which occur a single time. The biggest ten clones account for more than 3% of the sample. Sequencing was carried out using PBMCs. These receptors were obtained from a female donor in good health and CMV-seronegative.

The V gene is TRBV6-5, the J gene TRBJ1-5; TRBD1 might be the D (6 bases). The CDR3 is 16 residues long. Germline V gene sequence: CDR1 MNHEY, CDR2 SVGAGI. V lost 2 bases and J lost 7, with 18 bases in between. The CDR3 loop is CASSYGRGGRGQPQHF. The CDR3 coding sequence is TGTGCCAGCAGTTACGGCAGGGGCGGCCGCGGGCAGCCCCAGCATTTT.

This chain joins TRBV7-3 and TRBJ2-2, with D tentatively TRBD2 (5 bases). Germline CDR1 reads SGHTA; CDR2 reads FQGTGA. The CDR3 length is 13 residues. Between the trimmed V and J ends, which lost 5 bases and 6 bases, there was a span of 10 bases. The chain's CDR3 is CASSRTLAGELFF. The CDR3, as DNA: TGTGCCAGCAGCCGTACACTAGCCGGGGAGCTGTTTTTT.

The CDR3 spells CASNSPGLAVVGELFF. The CDR3 bases are TGTGCCAGCAATTCCCCGGGACTAGCAGTTGTCGGGGAGCTGTTTTTT. The chain joins TRBV27 to TRBJ2-2; 9 positions match TRBD2. Germline trimming cut 7 bases from V and 7 bases from J; bases unmatched to any gene: 13. This CDR3 has 16 amino acids. Germline V gene data show CDR1 as MNHEY and CDR2 as SMNVEV (reference sequence).

The CDR3 loop is CASSPWRSWTGGNTEAFF. CDR3 DNA: TGTGCCAGCAGCCCATGGAGAAGCTGGACAGGGGGTAACACTGAAGCTTTCTTT. The V gene is TRBV5-6, the J gene TRBJ1-1, with 10 bases fitting TRBD1. The CDR3 is 18 residues long. Germline CDR1 is SGHDT and CDR2 is YYEEEE. Losses at the gene ends were 4 bases for V and 2 bases for J; bases not matched to a gene: 14.

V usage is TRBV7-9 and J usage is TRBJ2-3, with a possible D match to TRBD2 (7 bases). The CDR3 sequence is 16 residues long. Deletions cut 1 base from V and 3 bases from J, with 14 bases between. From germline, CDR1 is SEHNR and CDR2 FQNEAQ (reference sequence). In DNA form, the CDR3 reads TGTGCCAGCAGCTTAGTGAGGGGGGGGCGAACAGATACGCAGTATTTT. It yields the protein CASSLVRGGRTDTQYF.

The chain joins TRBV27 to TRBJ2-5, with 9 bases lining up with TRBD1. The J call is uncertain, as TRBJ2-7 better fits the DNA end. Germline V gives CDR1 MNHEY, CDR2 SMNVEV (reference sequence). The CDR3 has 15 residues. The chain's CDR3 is CASSLGTGLNYEQYF. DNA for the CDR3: TGTGCCAGCAGTTTGGGGACAGGGCTGAACTACGAGCAGTACTTC.

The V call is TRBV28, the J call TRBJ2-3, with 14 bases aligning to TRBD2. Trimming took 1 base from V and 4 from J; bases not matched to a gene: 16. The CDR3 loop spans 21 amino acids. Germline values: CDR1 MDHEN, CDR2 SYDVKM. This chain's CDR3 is CASSLFRAYGTSGRGPDTQYF. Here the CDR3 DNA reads TGTGCCAGCAGTTTATTCCGAGCCTATGGGACTAGCGGGAGAGGTCCAGATACGCAGTATTTT.

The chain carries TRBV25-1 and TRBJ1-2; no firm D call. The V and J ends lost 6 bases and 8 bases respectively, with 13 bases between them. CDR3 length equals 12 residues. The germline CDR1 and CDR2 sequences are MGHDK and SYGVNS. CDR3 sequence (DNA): TGTGCCAGCAGGGAACTTGGGCGCGGCTACACCTTC. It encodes CASRELGRGYTF.

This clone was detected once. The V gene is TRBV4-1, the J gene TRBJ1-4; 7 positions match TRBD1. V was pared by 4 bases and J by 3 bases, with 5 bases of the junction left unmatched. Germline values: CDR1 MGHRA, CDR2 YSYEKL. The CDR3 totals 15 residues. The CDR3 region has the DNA TGCGCCAGCAGCCGCCGGGACAGTTCTAATGAAAAACTGTTTTTT. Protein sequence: CASSRRDSSNEKLFF.

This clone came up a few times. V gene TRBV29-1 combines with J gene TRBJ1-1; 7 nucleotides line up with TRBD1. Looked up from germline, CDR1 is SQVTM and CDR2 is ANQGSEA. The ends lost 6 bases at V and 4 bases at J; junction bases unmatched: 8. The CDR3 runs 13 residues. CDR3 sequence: CSVRTGGFTEAFF. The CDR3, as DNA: TGCAGCGTCAGGACAGGAGGTTTCACTGAAGCTTTCTTT.

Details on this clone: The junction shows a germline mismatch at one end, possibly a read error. CDR3 coding DNA: TGTGCCAGCAGTGAACCCGGGGCAGGGGGCCTCTTCCCGCTCTTC. Protein: CASSEPGAGGLFPLF. The J gene is TRBJ1-2, the V gene TRBV6-1; 8 bases match TRBD1. Germline CDR1 and CDR2: MNHNS and SASEGT. The CDR3 loop spans 15 amino acids.

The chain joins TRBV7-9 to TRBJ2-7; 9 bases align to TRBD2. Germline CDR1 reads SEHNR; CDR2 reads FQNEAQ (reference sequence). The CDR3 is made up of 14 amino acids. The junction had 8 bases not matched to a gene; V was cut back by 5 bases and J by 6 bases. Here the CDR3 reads CASSQGLAGSEQYF. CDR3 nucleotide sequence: TGTGCCAGCAGCCAAGGGCTAGCGGGATCCGAGCAGTACTTC.